A selection of T cell receptor beta chains follows, all from one sample in a study of T cells in localized non-small cell lung cancer. Only in-frame clones appear in the TCRdb table, and some are missing; sequencing was by immunoSEQ multiplex PCR. Among approximately 23,000 clones listed, roughly 90% were seen once. The sample in question was PBMCs, obtained before any cancer treatment. The receptors originated from a man between 40 and 75 years old with stage II lung adenocarcinoma. Both conserved end residues are part of each CDR3. The D gene is left open where the match is weak. A row's size may be missing; if present it is once, few, many or a size class.

v_gene	j_gene	d_gene	abundance	CDR3nt	CDR3aa
TRBV5-6	TRBJ2-7	NA	NA	TGTGCCAGCAGCCCTCTTTTGGACACTAGCAGTTCCTACGAGCAGTACTTC	CASSPLLDTSSSYEQYF
TRBV2	TRBJ2-3	TRBD2	NA	TGTGCCAGCACCGGAGGACTAGCGGGAGATACGCAGTATTTT	CASTGGLAGDTQYF
TRBV6-5	TRBJ2-2	NA	NA	TGTGCCAGCAGTCCATTGGCGGGGACCGGGGAGCTGTTTTTT	CASSPLAGTGELFF
TRBV7-6	TRBJ2-7	NA	NA	TGTGCCAGCAGCTTAGCTGGGCAGGGCAGCTACGAGCAGTACTTC	CASSLAGQGSYEQYF
TRBV11-2	TRBJ2-3	NA	once	TGTGCCAGCAGCGTATTAGGGGGGATCAGCACAGATACGCAGTATTTT	CASSVLGGISTDTQYF
TRBV2	TRBJ2-1	NA	NA	TGTGCCACCGCGTCATACAATGAGCAGTTCTTC	CATASYNEQFF
TRBV2	TRBJ2-7	TRBD2	NA	TGTGCCAGCAGTGCCCTAGCGGGCCTCTCCTACGAGCAGTACTTC	CASSALAGLSYEQYF
TRBV6-5	TRBJ2-1	NA	NA	TGTGCCAGCAGGCCCCCAGGAGGGCCCAATGAGCAGTTCTTC	CASRPPGGPNEQFF
TRBV28	TRBJ2-5	NA	NA	TGTGCCAGCAGTTTACAGGGAGTGACCCAGTACTTC	CASSLQGVTQYF
TRBV4-1	TRBJ2-2	NA	NA	TGCGCCAGCAGCCAAAACACACCCCTTATCAGGGGGGGGCTCACCGGGGAGCTGTTTTTT	CASSQNTPLIRGGLTGELFF
TRBV6-6	TRBJ2-7	TRBD1	NA	TGTGCCAGCAGGGGACAGGGTGAGAAGGGGGAGCAGTACTTC	CASRGQGEKGEQYF
TRBV7-8	TRBJ1-5	TRBD1	once	TGTGCCAGCAGCCCTACGACAGGGGTTGTAAATCAGCCCCAGCATTTT	CASSPTTGVVNQPQHF
TRBV6-5	TRBJ1-5	TRBD1	NA	TGTGCCAGCAGTCGCCGCAGGGGGCCCAATCAGCCCCAGCATTTT	CASSRRRGPNQPQHF
TRBV12-2	TRBJ1-1	NA	NA	TGTGTCGGTGGGACAGGGGAAGGGCGGAACACTGAAGCTTTCTTT	CVGGTGEGRNTEAFF
TRBV6-1	TRBJ2-1	TRBD2	NA	TGTGCCAGCAGTGAACGTCCCAGCGGGGGGGCGCATCGGTTCTTC	CASSERPSGGAHRFF
TRBV5-1	TRBJ1-6	NA	NA	TGCGCCAGCAGCTTGGGAGGGGGTTATAATTCACCCCTCCACTTT	CASSLGGGYNSPLHF
TRBV30	TRBJ1-5	NA	few	TGTGCCTGGAGTGTACAGGGTTATCAGCCCCAGCATTTT	CAWSVQGYQPQHF
TRBV9	TRBJ1-3	TRBD1	NA	TGTGCCAGCAGCCCCCAAGGACAGGGGGCAAACACCATATATTTT	CASSPQGQGANTIYF
TRBV18	TRBJ1-3	NA	few	TGTGCCAGCTCACCACGCACGGTATCTGGAAACACCATATATTTT	CASSPRTVSGNTIYF
TRBV28	TRBJ1-1	TRBD1	NA	TGTGCCAGCAGTACCCCCGACAGGGTGAACACTGAAGCTTTCTTT	CASSTPDRVNTEAFF
TRBV6-5	TRBJ1-5	NA	NA	TGTGCCAGCAGTTCCCCGGGGTTGAATCAGCCCCAGCATTTT	CASSSPGLNQPQHF
TRBV30	TRBJ1-1	TRBD1	NA	TGTGCCTGGAGTCCAGGACAGGACTTAGTAGCTTTCTTT	CAWSPGQDLVAFF
TRBV7-9	TRBJ2-3	NA	NA	TGTGCCAGCAGCTTAGGCCAGTTGGGGGATACGCAGTATTTT	CASSLGQLGDTQYF
TRBV5-4	TRBJ2-5	NA	few	TGTGCCAGCAGTCTAATCCAAGAGACCCAGTACTTC	CASSLIQETQYF
TRBV5-6	TRBJ2-3	TRBD2	NA	TGTGCCAGCAGCTTGGTCGCGGGAGTGGCAGATACGCAGTATTTT	CASSLVAGVADTQYF
TRBV6-1	TRBJ2-5	NA	NA	TGTGCCAGCAGTGGAGGGGAGATGAGCCAAGAGACCCAGTACTTC	CASSGGEMSQETQYF
TRBV12-5	TRBJ1-3	NA	NA	TGTGCTAGTGGTTCGGGGCTAGGGCCTGGAAACACCATATATTTT	CASGSGLGPGNTIYF
TRBV30	TRBJ1-4	NA	NA	TGTGCCTGGAGCGAAAAGGGAGGGGGAAATGAAAAACTGTTTTTT	CAWSEKGGGNEKLFF
TRBV7-8	TRBJ1-1	TRBD1	NA	TGTGCCAGCAGTTTACAGGGGGCTAGCACTGAAGCTTTCTTT	CASSLQGASTEAFF
TRBV19	TRBJ1-1	NA	NA	TGTGCCAGTGCCGTACAGGGTCGACAAGCTTTCTTT	CASAVQGRQAFF
TRBV7-6	TRBJ2-3	TRBD2	NA	TGTGCCAGCAGCTTAGCGGGGGGGACAGATACGCAGTATTTT	CASSLAGGTDTQYF
TRBV19	TRBJ1-5	NA	NA	TGTGCCAGTAGTATAGTCGACAATCAGCCCCAGCATTTT	CASSIVDNQPQHF
TRBV27	TRBJ1-2	TRBD1	once	TGTGCCAGCAGTTTATCTCGGACAGGGGATGGCTACACCTTC	CASSLSRTGDGYTF
TRBV6-5	TRBJ2-3	NA	NA	TGTGCCAGCAGTGTGCAAGATACGCAGTATTTT	CASSVQDTQYF
TRBV18	TRBJ1-1	NA	NA	TGTGCCAGCTCAAAAATACGACTAGAGATGAACACTGAAGCTTTCTTT	CASSKIRLEMNTEAFF
TRBV7-3	TRBJ1-1	TRBD1	NA	TGTGCCAGCAGCTCCCAGGGGGGAAGGACTGAAGCTTTCTTT	CASSSQGGRTEAFF
TRBV5-5	TRBJ1-5	NA	once	TGTGCCAGCAGCTTGACCTCAAGGTGGGAGCCCCAGCATTTT	CASSLTSRWEPQHF
TRBV4-3	TRBJ1-1	NA	NA	TGCGCCAGCAGCCAAGACCACGAACAGGAAGCTTTCTTT	CASSQDHEQEAFF
TRBV6-5	TRBJ2-3	NA	NA	TGTGCCAGCAGTTACATGAACACAGATACGCAGTATTTT	CASSYMNTDTQYF
TRBV5-1	TRBJ2-5	NA	NA	TGCGCCAGCACCCGATCCGGGTCGGAGGAGACCCAGTACTTC	CASTRSGSEETQYF
TRBV18	TRBJ2-5	NA	NA	TGTGCCAGCTCCCGGACGAAACAGGGAGGAGAGACCCAGTACTTC	CASSRTKQGGETQYF